Sequencing of this T cell receptor beta chain was carried out in a study of technical replicates of blood from a handful of donors. Libraries were prepared by immunoSEQ multiplex PCR; TCRdb keeps only in-frame clonotypes and omits some of them. The data show about 76,000 clones, roughly 90% seen once. The V segment lost 5 bases and the J segment 2 bases; nucleotides outside the gene matches: 11. The CDR3 has 17 amino acids. Germline loops: CDR1 SGHRS, CDR2 YFSETQ. This receptor was taken from a human donor in good health. Sample: T cells isolated from PBMCs. The chain carries TRBV5-1 and TRBJ2-2, with TRBD2 matching over 8 bases. The CDR3 spells CASRDREGIENTGELFF. In nucleotides, the CDR3 is TGCGCCAGCAGAGATCGGGAGGGCATCGAAAACACCGGGGAGCTGTTTTTT.